Listed below are T cell receptor beta chains from one sample, sequenced in a study of T cell repertoires in cytomegalovirus infection. TCRdb recomputed calls from the reads with MiXCR, one row per CDR3 protein. The sample contains roughly 500,000 distinct CDR3 sequences, approximately 15% of which appear only once. The sample consisted of CD8+ T cells from PBMCs. The receptor set was obtained from a human donor in good health (CMV status not recorded). Some clones in this sample may be carry-over from other donors' samples. Each CDR3 is given with its conserved first and last residue. Each record gives: CDR3 length, clone size, D gene, J gene, V gene, CDR3 DNA, CDR3 protein. D genes are given only for firm matches. Not every row has a clone size; where given, it reads once, few, many or a size class.

>14|many|TRBD2|TRBJ2-1|TRBV12-3/TRBV12-4
TGTGCCAGCAGTTTCAGCGGGGGGGGCAATGAGCAGTTCTTC
CASSFSGGGNEQFF
>15|many|TRBD1|TRBJ1-2|TRBV7-9
TGTGCCTGCGAGGGGGACAGGCCCTTTAACTATGGCTACACCTTC
CACEGDRPFNYGYTF
>13|many|.|TRBJ2-5|TRBV6-5
TGTGCCAGCAGTAACCGAGTGGGAGAGACCCAGTACTTC
CASSNRVGETQYF
>12|few|TRBD1|TRBJ2-1|TRBV5-1
TGCGCCAGTAGACAGGGAAGGAGTGAGCAGTTCTTC
CASRQGRSEQFF
>13|.|.|TRBJ2-7|TRBV12-3/TRBV12-4
TGTGCCATCACGTGGACGGGAACGTACGAGCAGTACTTC
CAITWTGTYEQYF
>17|many|TRBD1|TRBJ1-1|TRBV2
TGTGCCAGCAGCGACCCGCCGGACAGGGCGATGAACACTGAAGCTTTCTTT
CASSDPPDRAMNTEAFF
>14|many|TRBD2|TRBJ2-3|TRBV12-3/TRBV12-4
TGTGCCAGTTTAGCGGGAGTGTTAGCAGATACGCAGTATTTT
CASLAGVLADTQYF
>15|few|.|TRBJ1-1|TRBV14
TGTGCCAGCAGCCACAGGAAGGGGATGAACACTGAAGCTTTCTTT
CASSHRKGMNTEAFF
>15|few|TRBD1|TRBJ2-1|TRBV6-1
TGTGCCAGCAGTGAAACAGGGGGCTTAGGCAATGAGCAGTTCTTC
CASSETGGLGNEQFF
>14|.|.|TRBJ2-2|TRBV7-9
TGTGCCAGTCTGGGCGATACGAACACCGGGGAGCTGTTTTTT
CASLGDTNTGELFF
>16|many|TRBD2|TRBJ2-5|TRBV7-9
TGTGCCAGCAGCTTTCCCACCTCTCCAGCGGGACAGACCCAGTACTTC
CASSFPTSPAGQTQYF
>12|many|.|TRBJ1-1|TRBV7-9
TGTGCCAGCAGCTTCGGGGATCCTGAAGCTTTCTTT
CASSFGDPEAFF
>16|few|TRBD2|TRBJ2-7|TRBV28
TGTGCCAGCAGGTCCCCCTCACTAGCGGGCAACTACGAGCAGTACTTC
CASRSPSLAGNYEQYF
>14|many|TRBD1|TRBJ2-5|TRBV7-9
TGTGCCAGCAACAGGGACAGGGTTCAAGAGACCCAGTACTTC
CASNRDRVQETQYF
>16|.|TRBD2|TRBJ2-1|TRBV7-3
TGTGCAAGCAGCCCCCGAGCGGGAGGCGACTACAATGAGCAGTTCTTC
CASSPRAGGDYNEQFF
>12|.|.|TRBJ2-3|TRBV14
TGTGCCAGCAGCCAAGTGGCAGATACGCAGTATTTT
CASSQVADTQYF
>13|few|.|TRBJ1-1|TRBV6-6
TGTGCCAGCAGTTACTCGGAAGCCGCTGAAGCTTTCTTT
CASSYSEAAEAFF
>15|many|TRBD1|TRBJ1-6|TRBV12-3/TRBV12-4
TGTGCCAGCAGTCTATCCGGGACAGGGAATTCACCCCTCCACTTT
CASSLSGTGNSPLHF
>20|.|.|TRBJ2-1|TRBV15
TGTGCCACCAGCAGAGGAGGACCCATAGGCCGGGAGAGCTCCTACAATGAGCAGTTCTTC
CATSRGGPIGRESSYNEQFF
>14|many|.|TRBJ2-1|TRBV29-1
TGCAGCGTTGAAAGGAGGGAGCGATATAATGAGCAGTTCTTC
CSVERRERYNEQFF
>13|.|.|TRBJ2-7|TRBV28
TGTGCCAGCAGTAGGCCCACTAGATACGAGCAGTACTTC
CASSRPTRYEQYF
>15|many|TRBD1|TRBJ2-7|TRBV11-3
TGTGCCAGCAGCCACGGGGGACAGGGGGCTTACGAGCAGTACTTC
CASSHGGQGAYEQYF
>16|.|.|TRBJ2-1|TRBV24-1
TGTGCCACCAGTGATTTGACGCCTGGGTCCTACAATGAGCAGTTCTTC
CATSDLTPGSYNEQFF
>18|many|TRBD2|TRBJ2-1|TRBV7-8
TGTGCCAGCAGCCCGCAATTACTAGCGGCGGGGGCCTACAATGAGCAGTTCTTC
CASSPQLLAAGAYNEQFF
>13|few|.|TRBJ2-3|TRBV2
TGTGCCAGCTGGAGGGGGCGCACAGATACGCAGTATTTT
CASWRGRTDTQYF
>15|few|.|TRBJ2-7|TRBV20-1
TGCAGTGCTAGACGAAAAGGGACATATAGCAACGAGCAGTACTTC
CSARRKGTYSNEQYF
>15|.|.|TRBJ2-7|TRBV6-2/TRBV6-3
TGTGCCAGCAGTTACCCTGAGACAAATTCCTACGAGCAGTACTTC
CASSYPETNSYEQYF
>11|many|.|TRBJ1-1|TRBV11-2
TGTGCCACCCTCAAAAACACTGAAGCTTTCTTT
CATLKNTEAFF
>13|few|TRBD2|TRBJ2-7|TRBV29-1
TGCAGCGTACTCGGGACTAGCGCCTACGAGCAGTACTTC
CSVLGTSAYEQYF
>15|few|TRBD1|TRBJ2-1|TRBV2
TGTGCCAGCAGTGTTGACAGGGGGCACGGGAATGAGCAGTTCTTC
CASSVDRGHGNEQFF
>12|.|TRBD1|TRBJ1-2|TRBV2
TGTGCCAGCAGTGGCGACAGGGCTGGCTACACCTTC
CASSGDRAGYTF
>16|many|.|TRBJ1-5|TRBV24-1
TGTGCCACCAGTGATCCGACAGGAAATAGCAATCAGCCCCAGCATTTT
CATSDPTGNSNQPQHF
>12|many|TRBD1|TRBJ2-7|TRBV7-8
TGTGCCAGCAGCGATGACAGGGACGAGCAGTACTTC
CASSDDRDEQYF
>13|many|.|TRBJ1-1|TRBV11-2
TGTGCCAGCAGAAAACGGGGCAGCACTGAAGCTTTCTTT
CASRKRGSTEAFF
>17|many|TRBD2|TRBJ2-1|TRBV27
TGTGCCAGCAGTTTATCGCCGGGACTAGCGTTCTACAATGAGCAGTTCTTC
CASSLSPGLAFYNEQFF
>12|.|.|TRBJ1-6|TRBV9
TGTGCCAGCAGCGACAGGCAGTCACCCCTCCACTTT
CASSDRQSPLHF
>15|many|TRBD1|TRBJ2-7|TRBV7-9
TGTGCCAGCAGCTTCCCCGGGACAGGGGATCACGAGCAGTACTTC
CASSFPGTGDHEQYF
>16|many|TRBD2|TRBJ2-5|TRBV7-8
TGTGCCAGCAGCCCAGGGCTAGCGGGTTACCAAGAGACCCAGTACTTC
CASSPGLAGYQETQYF
>13|.|.|TRBJ2-5|TRBV9
TGTGCCAGCAGCGTATTGGCAGGGGAGACCCAGTACTTC
CASSVLAGETQYF
>14|many|.|TRBJ2-1|TRBV29-1
TGCAGCGTTGGAGAAATTCCCTCCTACAATGAGCAGTTCTTC
CSVGEIPSYNEQFF
>11|many|.|TRBJ1-4|TRBV19
TGTGCCACGGCTCAGGGGGAAAAACTGTTTTTT
CATAQGEKLFF
>14|many|.|TRBJ2-3|TRBV10-3
TGTGCCATTTTCGACGGGAGTTGGACAGATACGCAGTATTTT
CAIFDGSWTDTQYF
>16|many|.|TRBJ2-1|TRBV7-9
TGTGCCAGCAGCCCGCCCCGGTTGACGGATGTTAATGAGCAGTTCTTC
CASSPPRLTDVNEQFF
>16|few|.|TRBJ2-3|TRBV19
TGTGCCAGCTACCGCAAGATAGGAGGGCCGACAGATACGCAGTATTTT
CASYRKIGGPTDTQYF
>12|many|.|TRBJ2-2|TRBV7-9
TGTGCCAGCAGCGTGTACACCGGGGAGCTGTTTTTT
CASSVYTGELFF
>15|medium-sized|TRBD1|TRBJ2-2|TRBV7-2
TGTGCCAGCAGCTTAAGACAGGGGAACACCGGGGAGCTGTTTTTT
CASSLRQGNTGELFF
>14|.|.|TRBJ2-7|TRBV27
TGTGCCAGCAGCGCTGCGGGGCCAGCCTACGAGCAGTACTTC
CASSAAGPAYEQYF
>16|few|.|TRBJ1-1|TRBV3-1
TGTGCCAGCAGCCAAGATCTTGGGACGGTGAACACTGAAGCTTTCTTT
CASSQDLGTVNTEAFF
>15|few|TRBD1|TRBJ1-5|TRBV30
TGTGCCTGGAGTCCCGGGACAGGGAGGAATCAGCCCCAGCATTTT
CAWSPGTGRNQPQHF
>16|many|.|TRBJ1-4|TRBV7-8
TGTGCCAGCAGCTTAGCCCTCGGGGAAAACAATGAAAAACTGTTTTTT
CASSLALGENNEKLFF
>15|many|.|TRBJ2-7|TRBV12-3/TRBV12-4
TGTGCCAGCAGTCCCCGGGACACTGGCCGGCGCGAGCAGTACTTC
CASSPRDTGRREQYF
>13|.|TRBD1|TRBJ1-1|TRBV27
TGTGCCATCGCGGGACAGCTGAACACTGAAGCTTTCTTT
CAIAGQLNTEAFF
>13|.|.|TRBJ2-7|TRBV2
TGTGCCAGCAGGACAGGCCAGACCTACGAGCAGTACTTC
CASRTGQTYEQYF
>16|many|.|TRBJ1-1|TRBV6-5
TGTGCCAGCAGTTACCGGGCAAGGCGCCCGGACACTGAAGCTTTCTTT
CASSYRARRPDTEAFF
>12|few|.|TRBJ1-1|TRBV7-9
TGTGCCAGCAGCTTAAATAGCCCTGAAGCTTTCTTT
CASSLNSPEAFF
>15|.|.|TRBJ2-6|TRBV28
TGTGCCAGCACCATCGGGGGCTCTGGGGCCAACGTCCTGACTTTC
CASTIGGSGANVLTF
>18|many|TRBD1|TRBJ2-2|TRBV7-6
TGTGCCAGCAGCTTAGCGCCTCCGGGACAGGAGAACACCGGGGAGCTGTTTTTT
CASSLAPPGQENTGELFF
>15|many|.|TRBJ1-1|TRBV7-3
TGTGCCAGCAGCCCGATGGGAGGGGCAGGCACTGAAGCTTTCTTT
CASSPMGGAGTEAFF